This T cell receptor beta chain was documented in a study of identifying expanded T cells in peripheral blood. Overall study findings and caveats: Over approximately two and four weeks, about 17 and 20 clones changed, versus approximately 1.2 between replicates. Approximately two-week clone count variance significantly increased as total template count grew.

Note on this clone: Antigen: not known.

CDR1 is LNHDA, CDR2 SQIVND, per germline (reference sequence). The CDR3 has 15 amino acids. Deletions cut 3 bases from V and 2 bases from J, with 11 bases between. Healthy donors had no documented immune events, such as infections, while sampled. The method was immunoSEQ multiplex PCR; TCRdb's version includes in-frame clones alone and lacks a portion of them. Here the sample spans about 100,000 clones, around nine tenths being singletons. Sequenced material: blood. This rearrangement joins TRBV19 to TRBJ1-5; D ambiguous. The source of this sequence is a person between 18 and 75 years old in good health. The chain's CDR3 is CASSISHSGNQPQHF. The CDR3 nucleotides read TGTGCCAGTAGTATCTCACACAGTGGCAATCAGCCCCAGCATTTT.